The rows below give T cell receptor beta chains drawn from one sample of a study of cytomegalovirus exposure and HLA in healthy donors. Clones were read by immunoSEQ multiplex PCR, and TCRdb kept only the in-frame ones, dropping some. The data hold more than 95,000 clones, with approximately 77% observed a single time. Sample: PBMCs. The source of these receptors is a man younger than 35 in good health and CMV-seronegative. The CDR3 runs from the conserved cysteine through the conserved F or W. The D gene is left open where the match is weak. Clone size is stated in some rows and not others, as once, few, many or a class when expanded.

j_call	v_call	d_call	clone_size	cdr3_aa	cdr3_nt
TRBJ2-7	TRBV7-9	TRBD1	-	CASSSPGQHYEQYF	TGTGCCAGCAGCTCACCGGGACAGCACTACGAGCAGTACTTC
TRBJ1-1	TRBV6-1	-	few	CASRPPGPNTEAFF	TGTGCCAGCCGCCCGCCAGGGCCTAACACTGAAGCTTTCTTT
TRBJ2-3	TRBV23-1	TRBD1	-	CASRGTGMQDTQYF	TGCGCCAGCAGGGGGACAGGTATGCAAGATACGCAGTATTTT
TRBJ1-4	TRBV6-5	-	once	CASSYSEGRLGKLFF	TGTGCCAGCAGTTACTCGGAGGGGAGGTTGGGAAAACTGTTTTTT
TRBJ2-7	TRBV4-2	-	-	CASSQDPTPPGSYEQYF	TGTGCCAGCAGCCAAGACCCGACCCCCCCGGGGTCCTACGAGCAGTACTTC
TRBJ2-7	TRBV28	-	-	CASSLRGYEQYF	TGTGCCAGCAGTTTAAGAGGGTACGAGCAGTACTTC
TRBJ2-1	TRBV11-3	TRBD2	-	CANCPGGPFEQFF	TGTGCCAACTGTCCGGGGGGGCCCTTTGAGCAGTTCTTC
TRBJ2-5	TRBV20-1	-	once	CSARVLETQYF	TGCAGTGCTAGAGTCTTGGAGACCCAGTACTTC
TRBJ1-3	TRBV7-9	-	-	CASSSNMGLILMNTIYF	TGTGCCAGCAGCTCTAACATGGGACTGATATTGATGAACACCATATATTTT
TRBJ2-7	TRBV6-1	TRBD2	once	CASRQAGGYEQYF	TGTGCCAGCAGGCAGGCGGGGGGTTACGAGCAGTACTTC
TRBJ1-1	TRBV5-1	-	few	CASSLSSDSYTEAFF	TGCGCCAGCAGCTTAAGCTCGGACAGCTACACTGAAGCTTTCTTT
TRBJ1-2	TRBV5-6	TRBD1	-	CASSLDLGTAYGYTF	TGTGCCAGCAGCTTGGATTTGGGGACAGCCTATGGCTACACCTTC
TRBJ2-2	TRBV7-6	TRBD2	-	CASSLPTSGSAGELFF	TGTGCCAGCAGCTTACCGACTAGCGGGTCCGCCGGGGAGCTGTTTTTT
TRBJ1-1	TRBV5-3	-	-	CARSPTRTGAFF	TGTGCCAGAAGCCCAACGCGAACAGGGGCTTTCTTT
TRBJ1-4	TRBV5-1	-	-	CASSWSITNEKLFF	TGCGCCAGCAGCTGGAGTATAACTAATGAAAAACTGTTTTTT
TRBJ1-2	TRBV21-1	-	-	CASSVHFRDIDVEDGYTF	TGTGCCAGCAGCGTTCACTTCCGGGACATAGACGTGGAGGATGGCTACACCTTC
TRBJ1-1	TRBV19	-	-	CASSASSISNTEAFF	TGTGCCAGTAGTGCCAGTTCCATCTCGAACACTGAAGCTTTCTTT
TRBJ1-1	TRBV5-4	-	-	CASSLQAATEAFF	TGTGCCAGCAGCTTGCAGGCCGCCACTGAAGCTTTCTTT
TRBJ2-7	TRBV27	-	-	CASSLPGTPTYEQYF	TGTGCCAGCAGTTTGCCCGGGACTCCTACCTACGAGCAGTACTTC
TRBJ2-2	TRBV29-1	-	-	CSVGLGARAGELFF	TGCAGCGTTGGTTTAGGGGCGCGAGCCGGGGAGCTGTTTTTT
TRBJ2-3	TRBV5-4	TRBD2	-	CASSLERGGGDTQYF	TGTGCCAGCAGCTTGGAACGGGGGGGCGGAGATACGCAGTATTTT
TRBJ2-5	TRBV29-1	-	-	CSVADYEQYF	TGCAGCGTTGCCGATTATGAGCAGTACTTC
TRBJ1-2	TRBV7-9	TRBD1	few	CASSPLEGAPNYGYTF	TGTGCCAGCAGCCCTCTCGAGGGGGCCCCTAACTATGGCTACACCTTC
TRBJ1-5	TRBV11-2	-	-	CASSLDGADQPQHF	TGTGCCAGCAGCTTAGATGGGGCAGATCAGCCCCAGCATTTT
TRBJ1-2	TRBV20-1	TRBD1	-	CSAGTVKGYTF	TGCAGTGCCGGGACAGTAAAGGGCTACACCTTC
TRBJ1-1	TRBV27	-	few	CASSPAVEYTEAFF	TGTGCCAGCAGTCCCGCGGTGGAGTACACTGAAGCTTTCTTT
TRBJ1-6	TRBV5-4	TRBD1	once	CASSLAGQALDSPLHF	TGTGCCAGCAGCTTGGCGGGACAGGCCCTTGATTCACCCCTCCACTTT
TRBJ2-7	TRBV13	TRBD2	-	CASSSQRGAYEQYF	TGTGCCAGCAGCTCTCAGCGGGGGGCCTACGAGCAGTACTTC
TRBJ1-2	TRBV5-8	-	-	CASSLGGGNYGYTF	TGTGCCAGCAGCCTTGGGGGCGGTAACTATGGCTACACCTTC
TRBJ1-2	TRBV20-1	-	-	CSAHAVYGYTF	TGCAGTGCTCACGCGGTCTATGGCTACACCTTC
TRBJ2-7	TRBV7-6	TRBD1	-	CASSQGAETYEQYF	TGTGCCAGCAGCCAGGGGGCCGAAACCTACGAGCAGTACTTC
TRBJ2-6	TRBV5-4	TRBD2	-	CASSLGAGGMGANVLTF	TGTGCCAGCAGCCTGGGAGCGGGGGGTATGGGGGCCAACGTCCTGACTTTC
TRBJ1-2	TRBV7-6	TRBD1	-	CASSAYRGPSYGYTF	TGTGCCAGCAGCGCGTACAGGGGCCCAAGCTATGGCTACACCTTC
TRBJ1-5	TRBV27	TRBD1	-	CASSSGTGGIGSNQPQHF	TGTGCCAGCAGTTCCGGGACAGGGGGAATCGGCAGCAATCAGCCCCAGCATTTT
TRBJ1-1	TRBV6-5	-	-	CATRTGLTEAFF	TGTGCCACCCGTACAGGGTTAACTGAAGCTTTCTTT
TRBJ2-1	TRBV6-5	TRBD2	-	CASSYSILAGGNEQFF	TGTGCCAGCAGTTACTCGATCCTAGCGGGGGGGAATGAGCAGTTCTTC
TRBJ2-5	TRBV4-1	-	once	CASSLGATQETQYF	TGCGCCAGCAGCCTAGGGGCCACCCAGGAGACCCAGTACTTC
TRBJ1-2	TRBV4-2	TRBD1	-	CASSQESGTASNYGYTF	TGTGCCAGCAGCCAAGAGTCAGGGACAGCTTCTAACTATGGCTACACCTTC
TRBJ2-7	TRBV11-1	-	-	CASSASSYEQYF	TGTGCCAGCAGCGCCAGCTCCTACGAGCAGTACTTC
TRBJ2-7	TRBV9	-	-	CASSVGARVSYEQYF	TGTGCCAGCAGCGTAGGGGCACGAGTCTCCTACGAGCAGTACTTC
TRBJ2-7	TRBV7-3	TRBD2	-	CASSPSGGPTYEQYF	TGTGCCAGCAGCCCCAGCGGGGGACCCACCTACGAGCAGTACTTC
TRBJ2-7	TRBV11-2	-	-	CASSLGQPYEQYF	TGTGCCAGCAGCTTAGGACAGCCCTACGAGCAGTACTTC
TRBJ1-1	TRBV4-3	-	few	CASSQDRSRSSTEAFF	TGCGCCAGCAGCCAAGATCGCTCGCGATCGAGCACTGAAGCTTTCTTT
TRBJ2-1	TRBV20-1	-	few	CSAILGRGGFF	TGCAGTGCGATACTAGGAAGAGGTGGGTTCTTC
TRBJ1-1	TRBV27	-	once	CASSSGQGRNTEAFF	TGTGCCAGCAGTAGTGGCCAAGGGAGGAACACTGAAGCTTTCTTT
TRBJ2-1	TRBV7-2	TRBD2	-	CASSLGLAGTNEQFF	TGTGCCAGCAGCTTAGGACTAGCGGGGACCAATGAGCAGTTCTTC
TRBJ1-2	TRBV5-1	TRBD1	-	CASSPRDRYYTF	TGCGCCAGCAGCCCGCGGGACAGATACTACACCTTC
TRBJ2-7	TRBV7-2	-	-	CASSLVSPEQYF	TGTGCCAGCAGCTTAGTTTCTCCGGAGCAGTACTTC
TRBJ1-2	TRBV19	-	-	CASSIGGPRWGYTF	TGTGCCAGTAGTATAGGTGGGCCCCGGTGGGGCTACACCTTC
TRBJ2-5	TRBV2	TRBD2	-	CASSNLGTGRQETQYF	TGTGCCAGCAGTAACCTGGGCACCGGGAGGCAAGAGACCCAGTACTTC
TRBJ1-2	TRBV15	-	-	CATSSNSRGPYGYTF	TGTGCCACCAGCAGTAACTCCAGGGGTCCCTATGGCTACACCTTC
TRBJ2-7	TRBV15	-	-	CATSRVGQAYSYEQYF	TGTGCCACCAGCAGAGTTGGGCAGGCCTACTCCTACGAGCAGTACTTC